The text below deals with one T cell receptor (beta chain). Its cognate antigen is unknown. This sample was taken from a study of identifying expanded T cells in peripheral blood. General study findings and limits: Across healthy donors, higher total template counts meant significantly greater roughly two-week count variance.

The method was immunoSEQ multiplex PCR; TCRdb's version includes in-frame clones alone and lacks a portion of them. Among 85,000 to 95,000 clones listed, roughly 90% were seen once. V lost 8 bases to trimming and J lost 6 bases, with 10 bases between them. Germline loops: CDR1 MNHEY, CDR2 SMNVEV (reference sequence). The CDR3 contains 12 residues. This clonotype was sampled from a person between 18 and 75 years old in good health. The chain recombines TRBV27 with TRBJ2-2, with D uncertain. What was sequenced was blood. This chain's CDR3 is CASGEVAGELFF. The CDR3 DNA sequence: TGTGCCAGCGGCGAGGTGGCCGGGGAGCTGTTTTTT.